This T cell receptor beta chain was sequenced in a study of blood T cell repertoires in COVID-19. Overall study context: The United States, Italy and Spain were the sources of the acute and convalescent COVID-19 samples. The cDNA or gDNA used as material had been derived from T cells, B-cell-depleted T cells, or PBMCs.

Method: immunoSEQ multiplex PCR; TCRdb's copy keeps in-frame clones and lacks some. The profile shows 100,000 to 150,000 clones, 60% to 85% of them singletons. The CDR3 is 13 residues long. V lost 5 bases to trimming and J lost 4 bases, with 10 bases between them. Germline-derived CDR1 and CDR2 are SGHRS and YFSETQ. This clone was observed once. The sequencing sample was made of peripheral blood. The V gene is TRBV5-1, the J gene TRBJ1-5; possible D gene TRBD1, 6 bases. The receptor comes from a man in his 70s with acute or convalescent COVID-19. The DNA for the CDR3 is TGCGCCAGCAGTGATACAGGGAATCAGCCCCAGCATTTT. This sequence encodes CASSDTGNQPQHF. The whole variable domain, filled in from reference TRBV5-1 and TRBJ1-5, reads KAGVTQTPRYLIKTRGQQVTLSCSPISGHRSVSWYQQTPGQGLQFLFEYFSETQRNKGNFPGRFSGRQFSNSRSEMNVSTLELGDSALYLCASSDTGNQPQHFGDGTRLSIL.